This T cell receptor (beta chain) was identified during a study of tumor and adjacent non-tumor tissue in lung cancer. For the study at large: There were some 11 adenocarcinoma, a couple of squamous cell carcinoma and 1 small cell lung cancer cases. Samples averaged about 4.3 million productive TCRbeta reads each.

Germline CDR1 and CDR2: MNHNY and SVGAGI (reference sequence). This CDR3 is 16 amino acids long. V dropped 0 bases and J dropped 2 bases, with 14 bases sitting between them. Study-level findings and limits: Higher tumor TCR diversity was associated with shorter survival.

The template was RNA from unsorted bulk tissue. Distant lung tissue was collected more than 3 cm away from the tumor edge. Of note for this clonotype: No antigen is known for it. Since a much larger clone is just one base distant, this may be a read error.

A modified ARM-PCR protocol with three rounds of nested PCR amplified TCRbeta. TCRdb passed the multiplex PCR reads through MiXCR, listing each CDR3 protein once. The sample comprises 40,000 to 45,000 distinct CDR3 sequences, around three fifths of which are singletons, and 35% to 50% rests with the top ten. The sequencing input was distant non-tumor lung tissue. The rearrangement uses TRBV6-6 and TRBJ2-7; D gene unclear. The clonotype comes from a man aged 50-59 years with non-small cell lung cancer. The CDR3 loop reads CASSYSPGPSPYEQYF. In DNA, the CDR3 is TGTGCCAGCAGTTACTCCCCGGGCCCGAGCCCCTACGAGCAGTACTTC.